A single sample is the source of the 5 T cell receptor beta chains below, sequenced in a study of blood T cells in healthy people across ages. A J-beta primer mix and a sample-barcoded 5' primer were used in a second PCR of about 6 to 12 cycles. MiXCR, run by TCRdb on the 5' RACE reads, gives a single entry per CDR3 protein. The sample carries 630,000 or so distinct CDR3 sequences, roughly 32% recorded once. The sequenced sample was blood. The receptor source for this set is a woman aged 80 or over in good health.

The V and J genes are TRBV20-1 and TRBJ2-5, with 7 bases matching TRBD1. The CDR3 is 12 residues long. The germline V gene has CDR1 DFQATT and CDR2 SNEGSKA (reference sequence). Trimming cost V 5 bases and J 4 bases; bases outside gene matches: 4. CDR3 bases: TGCAGTGCTTCCGACAGGGCAGAGACCCAGTACTTC. It yields the protein CSASDRAETQYF.

This clonotype appeared many times. The chain joins TRBV7-6 to TRBJ1-2; D call uncertain. V shed 6 bases and J shed 4 bases, with 9 bases lying between them. Germline V gene lookup returns CDR1 SGHVS and CDR2 FNYEAQ. This CDR3 is 12 amino acids long. The CDR3 sequence: CASRPYSYGYTF. CDR3 DNA sequence: TGTGCCAGCAGACCATATTCCTATGGCTACACCTTC.

This clonotype was recorded many times. The chain couples TRBV30 to TRBJ2-3, with D perhaps TRBD2 (7 bases). Germline CDR1 is GTSNPN and CDR2 is SVGIG (reference sequence). The CDR3 runs 15 residues. Trimming took off 0 bases at V and 0 bases at J, with 10 bases between the two ends. CDR3 amino acids: CAWSVGGASTDTQYF. The CDR3 DNA reads as TGTGCCTGGAGTGTAGGGGGGGCAAGCACAGATACGCAGTATTTT.

This clonotype was picked up a small number of times. The chain is built from TRBV10-3 and TRBJ2-2; the match to TRBD2 covers 11 bases. The CDR3 is 18 amino acids. Looked up from germline, CDR1 is ENHRY and CDR2 is SYGVKD. Trimming at V came to 6 bases and at J to 6 bases, leaving 15 bases not matched to a gene. In DNA, the CDR3 is TGTGCCATCAGCAATAGCGGGGGGGCCTTAGGAATGGCCGGGGAGCTGTTTTTT. It translates to CAISNSGGALGMAGELFF.

The chain combines TRBV2 with TRBJ2-5; D remains ambiguous. This CDR3 comprises 14 residues. The V end lost 8 bases, the J end lost 0 bases, and 13 bases lay between the germline ends. Germline CDR1 is SNHLY and CDR2 is FYNNEI. The CDR3 coding sequence is TGTGCCAGCTCCTCAGGCAGGTACCAAGAGACCCAGTACTTC. It is translated as CASSSGRYQETQYF.